Listed below are T cell receptor beta chains from one sample, sequenced in a study of blood T cell repertoires in COVID-19. Profiling relied on immunoSEQ multiplex PCR, and the TCRdb table lists in-frame clones only, not all of them. The repertoire holds 140,000 or so clones, around 89% seen once, with 3% in the top ten. Sequenced material: peripheral blood. The receptors were gathered from a woman aged 60-75 years with active COVID-19. Each CDR3 is given with its conserved first and last residue. The D gene is left open where the match is weak. The listing skips clone size in some rows; elsewhere it reads once, few, many or a size class.

CDR3 | DNA | size | D | J | V
CASSQEGTGGAGNEQFF | TGTGCCAGCAGCCAAGAGGGGACAGGGGGCGCAGGGAATGAGCAGTTCTTC | . | TRBD1 | TRBJ2-1 | TRBV3-1/TRBV3-2
CSAIDGRLNVEAQYF | TGCAGTGCTATTGACGGCCGGTTGAATGTAGAGGCCCAGTACTTC | . | . | TRBJ2-5 | TRBV20-1
CSVGHPANYGYTF | TGCAGCGTGGGACATCCAGCTAACTATGGCTACACCTTC | . | . | TRBJ1-2 | TRBV29-1
CASSLKGIDYNEQFF | TGTGCCAGCAGCTTAAAGGGGATCGACTACAATGAGCAGTTCTTC | . | . | TRBJ2-1 | TRBV7-9
CASSSLRTEAFF | TGTGCCAGCTCCTCGCTCCGGACTGAAGCTTTCTTT | . | . | TRBJ1-1 | TRBV18
CASSLTSNTGELFF | TGCGCCAGCAGCTTGACATCGAACACCGGGGAGCTGTTTTTT | . | . | TRBJ2-2 | TRBV5-1
CASSLVTSSYEQYF | TGTGCCAGCAGCTTGGTAACAAGCTCCTACGAGCAGTACTTC | few | . | TRBJ2-7 | TRBV5-5
CASRTATTTNEKLFF | TGTGCCAGCCGGACAGCGACAACAACTAATGAAAAACTGTTTTTT | . | . | TRBJ1-4 | TRBV28
CASSLRQGYEQYF | TGTGCCAGCAGCTTGCGACAGGGCTACGAGCAGTACTTC | once | TRBD1 | TRBJ2-7 | TRBV11-2
CASSQLLRYGTGKGYQETQYF | TGCGCCAGCAGTCAATTATTGCGTTACGGGACAGGGAAGGGGTATCAAGAGACCCAGTACTTC | . | TRBD1 | TRBJ2-5 | TRBV23-1
CASIRSLGSYNEQFF | TGTGCCAGCATCCGTTCCCTAGGCTCCTACAATGAGCAGTTCTTC | . | . | TRBJ2-1 | TRBV7-8
CASSTQGARNTEAFF | TGTGCCAGTAGTACCCAGGGGGCGCGGAACACTGAAGCTTTCTTT | . | TRBD1 | TRBJ1-1 | TRBV19
CASSVTGGWSGELFF | TGTGCCAGCAGCGTTACAGGGGGATGGTCCGGGGAGCTGTTTTTT | . | TRBD1 | TRBJ2-2 | TRBV9
CASSVAGQGARSNTQYF | TGTGCCAGCAGCGTAGCGGGTCAGGGGGCGAGGTCAAATACGCAGTATTTT | . | TRBD1 | TRBJ2-3 | TRBV9
CASSPRPGANVLTF | TGTGCCAGCAGCCCGAGGCCTGGGGCCAACGTCCTGACTTTC | . | . | TRBJ2-6 | TRBV5-6
CATSVEGLGTSGRAWYNEQFF | TGTGCCACCAGCGTAGAAGGGCTTGGGACTAGCGGGAGGGCCTGGTACAATGAGCAGTTCTTC | . | TRBD2 | TRBJ2-1 | TRBV15
CASSSKLRTGQNEKLFF | TGTGCCAGCAGTTCTAAACTTAGGACAGGGCAAAATGAAAAACTGTTTTTT | few | TRBD1 | TRBJ1-4 | TRBV28
CASSFGAGYNTGELFF | TGTGCCAGCAGCTTTGGGGCAGGGTATAACACCGGGGAGCTGTTTTTT | . | . | TRBJ2-2 | TRBV11-2
CASSHTILNTGELFF | TGTGCCAGCAGCCATACTATCCTGAACACCGGGGAGCTGTTTTTT | . | . | TRBJ2-2 | TRBV7-9
CASRPGSGYEQYF | TGCGCCAGCAGGCCGGGATCGGGGTACGAGCAGTACTTC | . | . | TRBJ2-7 | TRBV5-1
CASSLRTDTQYF | TGTGCCAGCAGCCTACGCACAGATACGCAGTATTTT | . | . | TRBJ2-3 | TRBV28
CATGLATGELFF | TGTGCCACCGGACTAGCCACCGGGGAGCTGTTTTTT | once | TRBD2 | TRBJ2-2 | TRBV19
CASSLVVALSSYNEQFF | TGCGCCAGCAGCTTGGTAGTAGCGCTCAGCTCCTACAATGAGCAGTTCTTC | . | . | TRBJ2-1 | TRBV5-1
CARSGTGHYEQYF | TGTGCCAGGTCCGGGACAGGTCACTACGAGCAGTACTTC | . | TRBD1 | TRBJ2-7 | TRBV6-5
CAWRGSSSDTGELFF | TGTGCCTGGCGGGGGTCATCGTCGGACACCGGGGAGCTGTTTTTT | . | TRBD2 | TRBJ2-2 | TRBV7-3
CASSVAGTQYF | TGTGCCAGCAGTGTTGCGGGTACGCAGTATTTT | . | . | TRBJ2-3 | TRBV2
CASSQEKDSSYNSPLHF | TGCGCCAGCAGCCAAGAAAAAGATAGCTCCTATAATTCACCCCTCCACTTT | . | . | TRBJ1-6 | TRBV4-3
CASSIRRGGTGELFF | TGTGCCAGCAGTATCAGAAGGGGGGGGACCGGGGAGCTGTTTTTT | few | . | TRBJ2-2 | TRBV6-5
CASEGDTQYF | TGCGCCAGCGAGGGTGATACGCAGTATTTT | . | . | TRBJ2-3 | TRBV10-2
CASSPRAVYNEQFF | TGTGCCAGCAGCCCCCGAGCGGTCTACAATGAGCAGTTCTTC | . | . | TRBJ2-1 | TRBV6-5
CASSSYRGRTEAFF | TGTGCCAGCAGTTCATACAGGGGGAGGACTGAAGCTTTCTTT | . | TRBD1 | TRBJ1-1 | TRBV28
CASSPGGRLGTEAFF | TGTGCCAGCAGCCCCGGAGGGCGCTTAGGTACTGAAGCTTTCTTT | . | . | TRBJ1-1 | TRBV7-9
CASSVSGAQGIGTEAFF | TGTGCCAGCAGCGTGAGCGGGGCACAGGGAATAGGAACTGAAGCTTTCTTT | many | . | TRBJ1-1 | TRBV9
CASSPLSGLVETQYF | TGTGCCAGCAGCCCCCTTTCGGGGTTGGTAGAGACCCAGTACTTC | . | . | TRBJ2-5 | TRBV9
CAISKEFNQPQHF | TGTGCCATTTCGAAGGAGTTCAATCAGCCCCAGCATTTT | once | . | TRBJ1-5 | TRBV6-5
CASSDTANTEAFF | TGTGCCAGCAGCGATACAGCGAACACTGAAGCTTTCTTT | . | . | TRBJ1-1 | TRBV4-2
CASSPPEILAGDPEQFF | TGTGCCAGCTCACCACCGGAGATTCTAGCGGGAGATCCTGAGCAGTTCTTC | . | TRBD2 | TRBJ2-1 | TRBV18
CATSRDRGNTEAFF | TGTGCCACCAGCAGAGATCGGGGAAACACTGAAGCTTTCTTT | . | . | TRBJ1-1 | TRBV15
CASSQDGQLSTEAFF | TGTGCCAGCAGCCAAGATGGACAGCTCAGCACTGAAGCTTTCTTT | . | . | TRBJ1-1 | TRBV4-2
CASRAGLSYNEQFF | TGTGCCAGCAGGGCTGGACTCAGCTACAATGAGCAGTTCTTC | . | . | TRBJ2-1 | TRBV7-2
CASSYDTSYEQYF | TGTGCCAGCAGTTATGACACCTCCTACGAGCAGTACTTC | once | . | TRBJ2-7 | TRBV6-2/TRBV6-3
CAWSALGLAGEDTQYF | TGTGCCTGGAGTGCGCTTGGACTAGCGGGAGAAGATACGCAGTATTTT | . | TRBD2 | TRBJ2-3 | TRBV30
CASSIYGRSGNEQFF | TGTGCCAGTAGTATATACGGGAGGTCGGGGAATGAGCAGTTCTTC | . | TRBD2 | TRBJ2-1 | TRBV19
CASSLSTSAYYEQYF | TGCGCCAGCAGCCTCAGCACTAGCGCCTACTACGAGCAGTACTTC | . | TRBD2 | TRBJ2-7 | TRBV4-1
CASSGPTSGPYNEQFF | TGTGCCAGCAGTGGCCCGACTAGCGGCCCTTACAATGAGCAGTTCTTC | . | TRBD2 | TRBJ2-1 | TRBV6-1
CASSPGGRGTEAFF | TGTGCCAGCAGTCCAGGGGGCAGAGGCACTGAAGCTTTCTTT | . | TRBD1 | TRBJ1-1 | TRBV28
CASSLEGYEQYF | TGCGCCAGCAGCTTGGAGGGGTACGAGCAGTACTTC | . | . | TRBJ2-7 | TRBV5-1
CASSSNRGPTDTQYF | TGTGCCAGCAGTTCCAACAGGGGACCCACAGATACGCAGTATTTT | . | TRBD1 | TRBJ2-3 | TRBV2
CASSWTSGSGTDTQYF | TGCGCCAGCAGCTGGACTAGCGGGAGTGGGACAGATACGCAGTATTTT | . | TRBD2 | TRBJ2-3 | TRBV5-1
CASSPDGVTQYF | TGTGCCAGCAGCCCCGACGGGGTTACCCAGTACTTC | . | . | TRBJ2-5 | TRBV7-3
CASSESGRANEQFF | TGTGCCAGCAGTGAAAGCGGGAGGGCGAATGAGCAGTTCTTC | . | TRBD2 | TRBJ2-1 | TRBV6-1
CASKRQGSNEKLFF | TGTGCCAGCAAAAGACAGGGATCTAATGAAAAACTGTTTTTT | once | TRBD1 | TRBJ1-4 | TRBV28
CASSGTGNGYTF | TGTGCCAGCAGCGGGACAGGGAATGGCTACACCTTC | once | TRBD1 | TRBJ1-2 | TRBV12-3/TRBV12-4
CASSQDRLAGADTQYF | TGTGCCAGCAGCCAAGATCGACTAGCGGGAGCAGATACGCAGTATTTT | . | TRBD2 | TRBJ2-3 | TRBV3-1/TRBV3-2
CASSVSWDRGSDTQYF | TGTGCCAGCAGCGTATCCTGGGATAGGGGATCAGATACGCAGTATTTT | . | . | TRBJ2-3 | TRBV9
CATIPKGKQDQPQHF | TGTGCCACCATCCCCAAGGGGAAACAGGATCAGCCCCAGCATTTT | . | . | TRBJ1-5 | TRBV24-1
CASSMVAGGQETQYF | TGTGCCAGCAGCATGGTAGCGGGGGGCCAAGAGACCCAGTACTTC | . | TRBD2 | TRBJ2-5 | TRBV11-2